This T cell receptor beta chain emerged from a study of cytomegalovirus exposure and HLA in healthy donors. Concerning this clone: What it recognizes is unknown.

Study-wide results and caveats: A later analysis showed TCR association rates differing by HLA locus, peaking at DRB1 and lowest at HLA-C.

The PCR made use of 60 Vbeta and 13 Jbeta primers. Some clones are missing from TCRdb's copy, which holds only in-frame ones; the method was immunoSEQ multiplex PCR. The sample comprises more than 150,000 clones, 81% of which are singletons, and 1.3% rests with the top ten. V was clipped by 10 bases and J by 4 bases; unmatched bases: 2. The germline CDR1 and CDR2 sequences are LNHDA and SQIVND (reference sequence). The CDR3 sequence is 12 residues long. The chain links TRBV19 to TRBJ2-5, with 11 bases matching TRBD1. Source material: PBMCs. The TCR comes from a man over 45 in good health and CMV-seropositive. CDR3 amino acids: CATGTGGETQYF. The CDR3 DNA sequence: TGTGCCACCGGGACAGGGGGAGAGACCCAGTACTTC.